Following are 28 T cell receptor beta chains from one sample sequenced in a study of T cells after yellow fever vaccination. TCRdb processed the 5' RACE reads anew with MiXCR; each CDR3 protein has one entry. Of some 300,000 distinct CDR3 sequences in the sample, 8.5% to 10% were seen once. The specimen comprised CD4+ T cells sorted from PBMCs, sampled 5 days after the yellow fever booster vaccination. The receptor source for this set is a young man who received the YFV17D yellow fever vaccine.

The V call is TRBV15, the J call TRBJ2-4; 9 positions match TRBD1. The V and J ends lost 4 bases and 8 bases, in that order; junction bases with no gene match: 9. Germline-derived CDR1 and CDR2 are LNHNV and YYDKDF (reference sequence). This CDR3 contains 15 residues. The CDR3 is CATSTRTGATDIQYF. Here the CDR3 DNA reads TGTGCCACCAGCACGAGGACAGGGGCGACCGACATTCAGTACTTC.

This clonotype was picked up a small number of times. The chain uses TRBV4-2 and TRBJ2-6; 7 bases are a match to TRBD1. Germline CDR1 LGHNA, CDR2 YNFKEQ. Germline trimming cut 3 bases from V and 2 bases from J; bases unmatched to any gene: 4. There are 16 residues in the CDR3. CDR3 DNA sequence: TGTGCCAGCAGCCACACCGACAGGGCTGGGGCCAACGTCCTGACTTTC. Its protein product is CASSHTDRAGANVLTF.

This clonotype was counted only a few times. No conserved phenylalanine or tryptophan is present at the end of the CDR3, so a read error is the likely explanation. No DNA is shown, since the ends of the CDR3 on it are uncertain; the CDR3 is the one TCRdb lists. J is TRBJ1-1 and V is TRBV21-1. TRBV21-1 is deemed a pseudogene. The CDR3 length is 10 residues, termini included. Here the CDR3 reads CADKSEESRL.

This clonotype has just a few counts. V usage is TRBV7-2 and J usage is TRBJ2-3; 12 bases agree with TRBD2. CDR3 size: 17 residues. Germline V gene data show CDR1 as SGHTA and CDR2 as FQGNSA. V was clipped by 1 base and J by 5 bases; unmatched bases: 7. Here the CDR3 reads CASSLVASGGAGDTQYF. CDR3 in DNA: TGTGCCAGCAGCTTAGTGGCTAGCGGGGGGGCAGGAGATACGCAGTATTTT.

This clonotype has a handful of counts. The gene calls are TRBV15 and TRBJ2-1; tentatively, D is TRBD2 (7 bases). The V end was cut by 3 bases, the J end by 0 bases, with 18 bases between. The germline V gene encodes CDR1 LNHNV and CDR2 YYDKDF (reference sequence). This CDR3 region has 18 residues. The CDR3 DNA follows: TGTGCCACCAGCAGGGCCCCTGGGGGGGGGGCCTCCTACAATGAGCAGTTCTTC. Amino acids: CATSRAPGGGASYNEQFF. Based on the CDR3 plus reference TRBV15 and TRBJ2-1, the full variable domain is DAMVIQNPRYQVTQFGKPVTLSCSQTLNHNVMYWYQQKSSQAPKLLFHYYDKDFNNEADTPDNFQSRRPNTSFCFLDIRSPGLGDTAMYLCATSRAPGGGASYNEQFFGPGTRLTVL.

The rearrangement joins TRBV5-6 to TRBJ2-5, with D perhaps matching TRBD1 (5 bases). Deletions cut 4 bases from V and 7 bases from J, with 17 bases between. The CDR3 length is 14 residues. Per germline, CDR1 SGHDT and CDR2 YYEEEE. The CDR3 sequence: CASSRGQDGGTQYF. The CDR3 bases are TGTGCCAGCAGCCGAGGACAAGACGGCGGGACCCAGTACTTC.

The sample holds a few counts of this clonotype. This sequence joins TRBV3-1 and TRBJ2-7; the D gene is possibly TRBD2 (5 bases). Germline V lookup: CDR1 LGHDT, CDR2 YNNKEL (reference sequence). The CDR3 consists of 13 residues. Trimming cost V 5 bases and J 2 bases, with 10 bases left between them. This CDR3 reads CASSSELAYEQYF. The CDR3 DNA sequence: TGTGCCAGCAGCTCGGAACTAGCCTACGAGCAGTACTTC.

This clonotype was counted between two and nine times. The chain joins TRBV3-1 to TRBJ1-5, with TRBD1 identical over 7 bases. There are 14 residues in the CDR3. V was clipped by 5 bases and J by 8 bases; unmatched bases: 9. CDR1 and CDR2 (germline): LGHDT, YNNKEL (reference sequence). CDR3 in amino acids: CASSSGQEGKPQHF. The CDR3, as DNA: TGTGCCAGCAGCTCCGGACAGGAAGGGAAGCCCCAGCATTTT.

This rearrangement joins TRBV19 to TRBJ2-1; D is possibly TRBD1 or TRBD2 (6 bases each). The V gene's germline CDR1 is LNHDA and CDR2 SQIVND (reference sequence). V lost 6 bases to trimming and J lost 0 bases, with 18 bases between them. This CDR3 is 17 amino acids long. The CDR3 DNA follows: TGTGCCAGTAGACCTGAGGGGGGCAGGAGCTCCTACAATGAGCAGTTCTTC. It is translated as CASRPEGGRSSYNEQFF.

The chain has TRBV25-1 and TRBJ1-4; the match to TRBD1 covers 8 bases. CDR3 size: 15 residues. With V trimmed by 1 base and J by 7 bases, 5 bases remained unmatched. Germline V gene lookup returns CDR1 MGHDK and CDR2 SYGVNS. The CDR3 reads CASSESQGAGEKLFF. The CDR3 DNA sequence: TGTGCCAGCAGTGAATCTCAGGGGGCCGGTGAAAAACTGTTTTTT.

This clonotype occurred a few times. CDR3: CASSVDGEQFF. The CDR3 DNA reads TGTGCCAGCAGCGTAGACGGTGAGCAGTTCTTC. This sequence joins TRBV9 and TRBJ2-1; no definite D call. Germline V gives CDR1 SGDLS, CDR2 YYNGEE. Trimming pared 0 bases from V and 9 bases from J, leaving 4 bases between. This CDR3 region has 11 residues.

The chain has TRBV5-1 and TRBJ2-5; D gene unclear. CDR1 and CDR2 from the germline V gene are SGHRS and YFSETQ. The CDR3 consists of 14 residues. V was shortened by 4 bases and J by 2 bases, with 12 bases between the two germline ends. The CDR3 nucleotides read TGCGCCAGCAGCATTGTATCGTTTCAAGAGACCCAGTACTTC. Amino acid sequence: CASSIVSFQETQYF.

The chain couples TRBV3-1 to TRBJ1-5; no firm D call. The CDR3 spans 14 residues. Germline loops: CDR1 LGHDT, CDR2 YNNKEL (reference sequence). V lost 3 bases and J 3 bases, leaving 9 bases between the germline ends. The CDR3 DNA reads TGTGCCAGCAGCCACAGTGATATCAATCAGCCCCAGCATTTT. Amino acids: CASSHSDINQPQHF.

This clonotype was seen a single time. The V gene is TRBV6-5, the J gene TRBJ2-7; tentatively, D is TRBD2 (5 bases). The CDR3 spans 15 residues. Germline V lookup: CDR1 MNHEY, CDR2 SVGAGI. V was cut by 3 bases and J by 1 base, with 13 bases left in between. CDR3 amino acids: CASSYSQTGSYEQYF. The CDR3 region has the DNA TGTGCCAGCAGTTATTCTCAGACGGGATCCTACGAGCAGTACTTC.

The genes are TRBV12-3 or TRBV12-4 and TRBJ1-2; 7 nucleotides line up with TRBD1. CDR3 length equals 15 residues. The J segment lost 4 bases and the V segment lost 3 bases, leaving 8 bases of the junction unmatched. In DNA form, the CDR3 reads TGTGCCAGCAGTTTTGGCCTGACAGGGATCTATGGCTACACCTTC. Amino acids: CASSFGLTGIYGYTF.

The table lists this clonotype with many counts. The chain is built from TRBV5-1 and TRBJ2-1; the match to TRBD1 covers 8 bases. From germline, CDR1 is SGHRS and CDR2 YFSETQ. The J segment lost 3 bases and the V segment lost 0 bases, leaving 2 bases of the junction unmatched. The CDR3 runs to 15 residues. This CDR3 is CASSLGTGIYNEQFF. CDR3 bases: TGCGCCAGCAGCTTGGGGACAGGGATCTACAATGAGCAGTTCTTC.

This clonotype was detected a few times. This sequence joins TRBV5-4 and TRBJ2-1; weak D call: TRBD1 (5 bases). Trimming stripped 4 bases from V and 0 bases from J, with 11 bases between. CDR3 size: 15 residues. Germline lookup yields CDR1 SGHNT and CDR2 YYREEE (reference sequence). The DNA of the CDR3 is TGTGCCAGCAGCCTGACAGCCAGCTCCTACAATGAGCAGTTCTTC. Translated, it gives CASSLTASSYNEQFF.

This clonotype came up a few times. CDR3 in amino acids: CASGLQTGVGSYEQYF. CDR3 DNA sequence: TGTGCCAGCGGACTACAGACAGGGGTGGGCTCCTACGAGCAGTACTTC. V and J are TRBV6-5 and TRBJ2-7; 8 bases match TRBD1. Trimming cost V 8 bases and J 0 bases; bases outside gene matches: 12. CDR3 length: 16 residues. CDR1 is MNHEY and CDR2 is SVGAGI in the germline V gene.

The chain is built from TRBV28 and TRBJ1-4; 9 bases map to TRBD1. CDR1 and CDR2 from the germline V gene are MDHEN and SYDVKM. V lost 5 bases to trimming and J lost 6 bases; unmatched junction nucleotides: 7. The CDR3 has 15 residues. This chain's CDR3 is CASSPSGTGHEKLFF. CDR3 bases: TGTGCCAGCAGTCCTTCCGGGACAGGGCATGAAAAACTGTTTTTT.

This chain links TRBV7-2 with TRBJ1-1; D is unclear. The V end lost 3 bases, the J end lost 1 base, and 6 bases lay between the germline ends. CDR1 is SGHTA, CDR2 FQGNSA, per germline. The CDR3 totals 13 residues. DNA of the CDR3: TGTGCCAGCAGCTTCCAATGGAACACTGAAGCTTTCTTT. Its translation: CASSFQWNTEAFF.

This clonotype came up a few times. The CDR3 coding sequence is TGCGCCAGCAGCTTGAGGCGCGATTCACCCCTCCACTTT. Translated, it gives CASSLRRDSPLHF. This chain joins TRBV5-1 and TRBJ1-6, with D hard to call. From germline, CDR1 is SGHRS and CDR2 YFSETQ. This CDR3 is built from 13 residues. The V end was cut by 1 base, the J end by 8 bases, with 7 bases between.

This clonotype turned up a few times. The CDR3 DNA reads TGCAGTGCTAGACCCGCGGGACAGGGGTTGGTTACGCAGTATTTT. The encoded protein is CSARPAGQGLVTQYF. The chain joins TRBV20-1 to TRBJ2-3; TRBD1 matches 10 bases. The germline V gene has CDR1 DFQATT and CDR2 SNEGSKA (reference sequence). V was clipped by 2 bases and J by 8 bases; unmatched bases: 10. This CDR3 is built from 15 residues.

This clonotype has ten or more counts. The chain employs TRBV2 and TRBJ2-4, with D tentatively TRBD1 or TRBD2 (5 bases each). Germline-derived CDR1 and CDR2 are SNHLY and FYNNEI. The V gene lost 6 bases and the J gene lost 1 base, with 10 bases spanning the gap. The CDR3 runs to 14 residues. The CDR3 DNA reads TGTGCCAGCAGACCGGGACCCGCCAAAAACATTCAGTACTTC. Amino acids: CASRPGPAKNIQYF.

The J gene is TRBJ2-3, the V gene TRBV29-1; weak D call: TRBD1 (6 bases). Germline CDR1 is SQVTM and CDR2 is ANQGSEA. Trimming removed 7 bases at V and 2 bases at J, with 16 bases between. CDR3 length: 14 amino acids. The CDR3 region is CSASGHSTTDTQYF. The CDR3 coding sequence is TGCAGCGCCTCGGGACACTCCACCACAGATACGCAGTATTTT.

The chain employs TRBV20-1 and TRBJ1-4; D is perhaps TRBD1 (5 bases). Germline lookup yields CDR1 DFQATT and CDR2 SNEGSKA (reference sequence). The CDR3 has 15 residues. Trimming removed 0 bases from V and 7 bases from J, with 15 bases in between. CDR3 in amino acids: CSARDRRGEGEKLFF. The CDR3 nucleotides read TGCAGTGCTAGAGATCGGAGGGGAGAAGGTGAAAAACTGTTTTTT.

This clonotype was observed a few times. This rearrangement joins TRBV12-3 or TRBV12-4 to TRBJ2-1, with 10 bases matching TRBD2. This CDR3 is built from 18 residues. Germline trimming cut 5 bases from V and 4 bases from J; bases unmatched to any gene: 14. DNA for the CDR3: TGTGCCAGCAGTACCCTGGCACTACTAGCGGGGAGATACAATGAGCAGTTCTTC. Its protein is CASSTLALLAGRYNEQFF.

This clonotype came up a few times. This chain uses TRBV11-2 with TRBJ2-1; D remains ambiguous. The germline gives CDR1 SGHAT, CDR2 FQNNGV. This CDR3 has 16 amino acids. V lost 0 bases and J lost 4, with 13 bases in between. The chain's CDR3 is CASSLDRASPYNEQFF. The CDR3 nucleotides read TGTGCCAGCAGCTTAGATCGGGCAAGTCCATACAATGAGCAGTTCTTC.

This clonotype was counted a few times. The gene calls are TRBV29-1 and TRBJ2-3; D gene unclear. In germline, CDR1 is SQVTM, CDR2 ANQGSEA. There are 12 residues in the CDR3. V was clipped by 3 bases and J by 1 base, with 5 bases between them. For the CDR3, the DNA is TGCAGCGTTGAGGTGGGCACAGATACGCAGTATTTT. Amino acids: CSVEVGTDTQYF.